Listed here are 13 T cell receptor beta chains from one sample, sequenced in a study of regulatory T cells in long-lasting Graves disease (dated by TCRdb to the early 2020s). Reading the label with the study, this specimen's time point is: newly diagnosed GD, antithyroid drugs for less than 3 months. RNA was extracted from PBMCs in TRIzol for both TCR sequencing and RNA sequencing. Library method: multiplex PCR. TCRdb lists the instrument as Illumina HiSeq 4000. iRepertoire HTBI primers and Arm-PCR amplification of CDR3 regions were used to construct TCR beta libraries. Starting from the raw public reads, TCRdb applied fastp trimming at Q25, assembled clones with MiXCR and retained in-frame beta chains. Each CDR3 protein gets just one entry, which takes the most common genes and DNA from the rows behind it. A total of more than 450,000 distinct CDR3 sequences appear in this sample, around 15% of them only once. The ten largest clones represent 12% of the sample.

This same sample was also taken into another study, of T cells in Graves' hyperthyroidism and ophthalmopathy.

Source: peripheral blood mononuclear cells (PBMCs), taken at new diagnosis, from a patient treated with antithyroid drugs. All receptors derive from a middle-aged man with Graves disease. Donor details come from another sample of the same person, matched by shared clones.

This clonotype was observed many times. This rearrangement joins TRBV6-1 to TRBJ2-3; TRBD1 aligns across 7 bases. V was pared by 8 bases and J by 3 bases, with 14 bases of the junction left unmatched. Per the germline V gene, CDR1 is MNHNS and CDR2 is SASEGT. This CDR3 is 16 amino acids long. CDR3 in amino acids: CASGGQAKIVTDTQYF. The CDR3 nucleotides are TGTGCCAGCGGCGGACAGGCAAAGATAGTGACAGATACGCAGTATTTT.

The chain combines TRBV20-1 with TRBJ1-5, with 10 bases fitting TRBD1. This CDR3 comprises 16 residues. J was trimmed by 6 bases and V by 1 base; bases with no gene match: 9. CDR1 and CDR2 (germline): DFQATT, SNEGSKA (reference sequence). As DNA, the CDR3 is TGCAGTGCTAGAGCCGAAGACAGGGGGCTTTCTCAGCCCCAGCATTTT. This sequence encodes CSARAEDRGLSQPQHF.

In its sample, this clonotype was seen many times. The J gene is TRBJ1-5, the V gene TRBV6-1; 10 bases are a match to TRBD1. CDR3 size: 16 residues. The germline V gene has CDR1 MNHNS and CDR2 SASEGT. V shed 6 bases and J 6 bases; nucleotides not matched to a gene: 11. Written as DNA, the CDR3 is TGTGCCAGCAGATTATCCCGACAGGGGGCCGGTCAGCCCCAGCATTTT. It is translated as CASRLSRQGAGQPQHF.

The genes are TRBV10-3 and TRBJ2-1, with 9 positions matching TRBD2. This CDR3 spans 12 amino acids. The germline V gene has CDR1 ENHRY and CDR2 SYGVKD. The trim removed 10 bases at V and 9 bases at J, leaving 7 bases unmatched. CDR3 protein: CATGPREGEQFF. CDR3 nucleotides: TGTGCCACCGGCCCGCGGGAGGGTGAGCAGTTCTTC.

This clonotype was counted ten times or more. This sequence joins TRBV20-1 and TRBJ2-4, with 9 bases matching TRBD1. This CDR3 has 14 amino acids. Germline V gene lookup returns CDR1 DFQATT and CDR2 SNEGSKA (reference sequence). The V gene end was trimmed by 6 bases and the J gene end by 7 bases; junction bases not matched to a gene: 10. CDR3 loop: CSANPGTGKNIQYF. CDR3 DNA: TGCAGTGCCAATCCAGGGACAGGGAAGAACATTCAGTACTTC.

The chain joins TRBV5-1 to TRBJ2-2, with 10 bases identical to TRBD1. Germline V lookup: CDR1 SGHRS, CDR2 YFSETQ. This CDR3 is built from 14 residues. V lost 4 bases, J lost 6 bases, and 3 bases stayed unmatched. CDR3 in amino acids: CASSGQGGPGELFF. The CDR3 DNA follows: TGCGCCAGCAGCGGACAGGGGGGACCCGGGGAGCTGTTTTTT.

This clonotype was seen a few times. Since a much larger clone is just one base distant, this may be a read error. The V gene is TRBV19, the J gene TRBJ2-2; D is ambiguous. The CDR3 loop spans 14 amino acids. V was clipped by 2 bases and J by 0 bases, with 4 bases between them. CDR1 is LNHDA and CDR2 is SQIVND in the germline V gene (reference sequence). The CDR3 is CASSIRANTGELFF. The CDR3 region has the DNA TGTGCCAGTAGTATAAGGGCGAACACCGGGGAGCTGTTTTTT.

This clonotype was found a few times. One junction end does not reproduce the germline sequence, and a read error may be involved. This rearrangement joins TRBV7-9 to TRBJ1-4; D not resolved. The CDR3 consists of 11 residues. Germline V lookup: CDR1 SEHNR, CDR2 FQNEAQ (reference sequence). CDR3 residues: CASSLSGSLDF. The CDR3 coding sequence is TGTGCCAGCAGCTTATCGGGGTCTTTGGATTTT.

This clonotype came up many times. The V and J genes are TRBV20-1 and TRBJ1-2; D is ambiguous. Trimming stripped 5 bases from V and 7 bases from J, with 20 bases between. Germline CDR1 is DFQATT and CDR2 is SNEGSKA (reference sequence). The CDR3 is made up of 14 amino acids. The CDR3 here is CSARYRELTSGYTF. Here the CDR3 DNA reads TGCAGTGCTCGTTATCGGGAGCTGACCTCTGGCTACACCTTC.

Ten or more counts support this clonotype. This rearrangement joins TRBV9 to TRBJ2-2, with 11 bases fitting TRBD1. Germline loops: CDR1 SGDLS, CDR2 YYNGEE. Trimming removed 2 bases from V and 2 bases from J; junction bases left unmatched: 8. The CDR3 loop spans 18 amino acids. The CDR3 DNA sequence: TGTGCCAGCAGCGTCAGGACAGGGGGCCCTACTAACACCGGGGAGCTGTTTTTT. Translated, it gives CASSVRTGGPTNTGELFF.

Many counts were recorded for this clonotype. The chain links TRBV28 to TRBJ2-7; D ambiguous. CDR1 and CDR2 from the germline V gene are MDHEN and SYDVKM. V lost 6 bases and J lost 0, with 6 bases in between. This CDR3 spans 12 amino acids. The DNA for the CDR3 is TGTGCCAGCAGCTTGGGCTCCTACGAGCAGTACTTC. It specifies CASSLGSYEQYF.

This clonotype was observed a handful of times. The rearrangement joins TRBV29-1 to TRBJ2-1, with D unresolved. This CDR3 spans 15 amino acids. Per germline, CDR1 SQVTM and CDR2 ANQGSEA. The ends were cut back, 6 bases at V and 0 bases at J, with 15 bases in the middle. This chain's CDR3 is CSVGIALHSYNEQFF. CDR3 nucleotide sequence: TGCAGCGTGGGGATTGCGCTACACTCCTACAATGAGCAGTTCTTC.

This clonotype was counted ten times or more. The V and J genes are TRBV28 and TRBJ2-5; D is perhaps TRBD1 (5 bases). There are 14 residues in the CDR3. Trimming removed 5 bases at V and 4 bases at J, with 14 bases between. The V gene's germline CDR1 is MDHEN and CDR2 SYDVKM. CDR3 DNA sequence: TGTGCCAGCAGTACCTCCGAAGGGGCAGAGACCCAGTACTTC. Translation: CASSTSEGAETQYF. Full variable domain (missing parts from reference TRBV28 and TRBJ2-5): DVKVTQSSRYLVKRTGEKVFLECVQDMDHENMFWYRQDPGLGLRLIYFSYDVKMKEKGDIPEGYSVSREKKERFSLILESASTNQTSMYLCASSTSEGAETQYFGPGTRLLVL.